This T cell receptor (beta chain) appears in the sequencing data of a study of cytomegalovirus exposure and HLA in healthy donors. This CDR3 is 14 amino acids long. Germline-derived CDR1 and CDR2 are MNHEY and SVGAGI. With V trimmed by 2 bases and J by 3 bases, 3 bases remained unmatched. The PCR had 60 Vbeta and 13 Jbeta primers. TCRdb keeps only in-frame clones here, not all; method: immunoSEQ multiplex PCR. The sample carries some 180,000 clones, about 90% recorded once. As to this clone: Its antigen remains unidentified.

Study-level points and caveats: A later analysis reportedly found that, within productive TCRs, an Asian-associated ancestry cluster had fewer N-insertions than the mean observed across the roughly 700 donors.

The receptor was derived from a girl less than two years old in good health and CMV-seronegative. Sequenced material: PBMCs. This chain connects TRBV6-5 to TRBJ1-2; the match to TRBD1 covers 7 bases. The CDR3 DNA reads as TGTGCCAGCAGTTACAGGGGGCGCGACTATGGCTACACCTTC. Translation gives CASSYRGRDYGYTF.